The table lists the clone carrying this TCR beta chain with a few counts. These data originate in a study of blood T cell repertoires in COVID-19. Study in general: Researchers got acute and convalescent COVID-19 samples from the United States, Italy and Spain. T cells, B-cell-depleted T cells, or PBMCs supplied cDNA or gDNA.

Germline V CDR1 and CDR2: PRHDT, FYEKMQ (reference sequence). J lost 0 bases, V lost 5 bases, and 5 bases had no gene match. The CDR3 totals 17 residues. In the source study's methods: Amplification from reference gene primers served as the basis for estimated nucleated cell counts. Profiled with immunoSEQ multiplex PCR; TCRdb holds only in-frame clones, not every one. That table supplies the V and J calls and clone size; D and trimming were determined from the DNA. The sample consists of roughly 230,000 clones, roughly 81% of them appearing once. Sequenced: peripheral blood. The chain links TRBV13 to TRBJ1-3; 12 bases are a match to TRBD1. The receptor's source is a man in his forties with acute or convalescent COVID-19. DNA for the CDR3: TGTGCCAGCAGCGGGGGACAGGGGGCAAACTCTGGAAACACCATATATTTT. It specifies CASSGGQGANSGNTIYF.